This is a list of T cell receptor beta chains from one sample in a study. MiXCR, applied by TCRdb to the RT-PCR reads, yields one record per CDR3 protein. The sample yields hundreds of thousands of distinct CDR3 sequences, over 12% seen once. The sample comprised memory CD4+ T cells from blood. The receptors shown here come from a female donor in good health, serving as a healthy control. CDR3s include the opening cysteine and the closing phenylalanine or tryptophan. D genes are given only for firm matches. Some rows mark clone size as missing; the rest say once, few, many or name a class of expanded clone.

j_call	clone_size	v_call	d_call	cdr3_nt	cdr3_aa
TRBJ1-1	.	TRBV10-3	TRBD1	TGTGCCATCAGTGAGATGACAGGGGGGGATGAGGCTTTCTTT	CAISEMTGGDEAFF
TRBJ1-5	.	TRBV2	.	TGTGCCAGCGCTAGGGCTGTCCCTAGCAATCAGCCCCAGCATTTT	CASARAVPSNQPQHF
TRBJ2-3	.	TRBV5-1	TRBD1	TGCACCAGCAGCGGGACAGGGTCACCCTCTACGCAGTATTTT	CTSSGTGSPSTQYF
TRBJ2-3	.	TRBV10-3	TRBD2	TGTGCCATCAGTTTCGGGGGGACCCCCCTAGATACGCAGTATTTT	CAISFGGTPLDTQYF
TRBJ1-2	few	TRBV28	.	TGTGCCAGCAGTTTGGTCTTAGGCCCCTCCTACACCTTC	CASSLVLGPSYTF
TRBJ2-3	many	TRBV20-1	TRBD2	TGCAGTGCTAGAGGGCTCACTAGCGGGAGCACAGATACGCAGTATTTT	CSARGLTSGSTDTQYF
TRBJ1-2	few	TRBV6-1	.	TGTGCCAGCAGTGAAAGAGGGGACATGGGTGGCTACACCTTC	CASSERGDMGGYTF
TRBJ2-7	.	TRBV5-1	TRBD2	TGCGCCAGCAGCGGAACTCTAGCGGGTATCGACGAGCAGTACTTC	CASSGTLAGIDEQYF
TRBJ1-1	many	TRBV5-5	.	TGTGCCAGCAGCTTGGAACTGCTCACTGAAGCTTTCTTT	CASSLELLTEAFF
TRBJ2-4	few	TRBV5-6	.	TGTGCCAGCAGCCCGGGGGCGACAGGGCTTCAGTACTTC	CASSPGATGLQYF
TRBJ2-5	.	TRBV5-1	.	TGCGCCAGCAGTCCGGGGGGCTCGTATGAGACCCAGTACTTC	CASSPGGSYETQYF
TRBJ1-1	few	TRBV4-2	.	TGTGCCAGCAGCGTTGAGGTTGGTGGGCACATCAACACTGAAGCTTTCTTT	CASSVEVGGHINTEAFF
TRBJ2-7	.	TRBV28	TRBD1	TGTGCCAGCAGTGCCTCCGGGACAGGGTCCTACGAGCAGTACTTC	CASSASGTGSYEQYF
TRBJ2-2	few	TRBV20-1	TRBD2	TGCAGTGCTAGAGGGCGCGGGAGCGACACCGGGGAGCTGTTTTTT	CSARGRGSDTGELFF
TRBJ2-7	.	TRBV5-1	.	TGCGCCAGCAGCTGGGATGGGAACCCTATCTACTACGAGCAGTACTTC	CASSWDGNPIYYEQYF
TRBJ2-1	few	TRBV24-1	TRBD1	TGTGCCACCAGTGACGGAGGACAGGGGGCCATCAATGAGCAGTTCTTC	CATSDGGQGAINEQFF
TRBJ2-3	few	TRBV7-9	TRBD2	TGTGCCAGCAGCCCGGCGGGGGTGCGGGAGACAGATACGCAGTATTTT	CASSPAGVRETDTQYF
TRBJ1-2	.	TRBV27	TRBD1	TGTGCCAGCAGTATAACGACAGGGTATGGCGGTGGCTACACCTTC	CASSITTGYGGGYTF
TRBJ1-5	few	TRBV7-9	.	TGTGCCAGCAGCTCCGCGACAGGCCGGCAGCCCCAGCATTTT	CASSSATGRQPQHF
TRBJ2-6	few	TRBV5-1	.	TGCGCCAGCAGCTTGGGTTCTTTCGCAGGAACCTCTGGGGCCAACGTCCTGACTTTC	CASSLGSFAGTSGANVLTF
TRBJ2-5	few	TRBV5-1	.	TGCGCCAGCAGCACGGGGACCATCGAGACCCAGTACTTC	CASSTGTIETQYF
TRBJ2-5	.	TRBV27	.	TGTGCCAGCAGCCGGCGCGTCTACCCAGATAAGGGATCGGAGACCCAGTACTTC	CASSRRVYPDKGSETQYF
TRBJ2-1	few	TRBV2	.	TGTGCCAGCAGTGTGTACACAAACAATGAGCAGTTCTTC	CASSVYTNNEQFF
TRBJ1-6	many	TRBV7-8	.	TGTGCCAGCAGCTTGGAGGGGTCACCCCTCCACTTT	CASSLEGSPLHF
TRBJ2-1	.	TRBV5-1	.	TGCGCCAGCAGCTTGTCTCCGGACAGCTACAATGAGCAGTTCTTC	CASSLSPDSYNEQFF
TRBJ1-1	few	TRBV7-6	.	TGTGCCAGCAGCTTAGATAGCGGTGAAGCTTTCTTT	CASSLDSGEAFF
TRBJ2-4	many	TRBV27	.	TGTGCCAGCAGTTTATTAGGATGGGGGTACGGCAAAAACATTCAGTACTTC	CASSLLGWGYGKNIQYF
TRBJ1-2	few	TRBV24-1	.	TGTGCCACCAGTCAACCTTCCTATGGCTACACCTTC	CATSQPSYGYTF
TRBJ1-1	many	TRBV5-5	.	TGTGCCAGCAGCTCACCGGGCCCGGGAGGGAACACTGAAGCTTTCTTT	CASSSPGPGGNTEAFF
TRBJ1-2	.	TRBV4-2	.	TGTGCCAGCAGCCAAGAACGGGGTTCAGAGAGTGGGGGCTACACCTTC	CASSQERGSESGGYTF
TRBJ2-2	.	TRBV7-9	TRBD1	TGTGCCAGCAGCCGAGGGACAGATAACACCGGGGAGCTGTTTTTT	CASSRGTDNTGELFF
TRBJ1-2	.	TRBV12-3/TRBV12-4	TRBD1	TGTGCCAGCAGTTTCGGACAGGGCGGGGGTGGCTACACCTTC	CASSFGQGGGGYTF
TRBJ2-3	.	TRBV6-2/TRBV6-3	TRBD2	TGTGCCAGCATTTCCGGGGGGGCATACGCAGATACGCAGTATTTT	CASISGGAYADTQYF
TRBJ2-5	many	TRBV12-3/TRBV12-4	.	TGTGCCAGCAGTTTATTGGGCTTACAAGAGACCCAGTACTTC	CASSLLGLQETQYF
TRBJ2-1	.	TRBV5-1	.	TGCGCCAGCAGCTTGGATGGGGCGCGGGGGCAGTTCTTC	CASSLDGARGQFF
TRBJ1-5	.	TRBV7-2	TRBD1	TGTGCCAGCAGTGCTAGCCCCGACAGGGCGGGTCATCAGCCCCAGCATTTT	CASSASPDRAGHQPQHF
TRBJ1-1	few	TRBV12-3/TRBV12-4	.	TGTGCCAGCAGATCCGACCTGGGGGGGACTGTGAACACTGAAGCTTTCTTT	CASRSDLGGTVNTEAFF
TRBJ1-6	.	TRBV5-1	.	TGCGCCAGCAGCCCGGCGTCTCGGGGGGCACCCCTCCACTTT	CASSPASRGAPLHF
TRBJ1-2	many	TRBV28	.	TGTGCCAGCAGTCCCTCGACCGGTTATGGCTACACCTTC	CASSPSTGYGYTF
TRBJ1-1	.	TRBV27	TRBD1	TGTGCCAGCAGCATACAGGGGGCAGTGCGCACTGAAGCTCTCTTT	CASSIQGAVRTEALF